Each of the 6 T cell receptor beta chains below was sequenced from the same sample in a study of T cell clones after liver transplantation (dated by TCRdb to the late 2010s). The library came from the immunoSEQ multiplex PCR assay. TCRdb holds this immuneACCESS table with in-frame rearrangements only. Some clones are missing; in checked studies, unresolved V genes explain under half, and the rest has no known cause. The sample table contains 45,000 to 55,000 clones; only one count was recorded for 70% to 85% of them. 7.5% to 10% of the sample comes from the top ten. Sample time point, as interpreted from the label and publication: pre-transplant. The sample was CD4+ T cells from blood, taken before liver transplant. Receptors were obtained from a human donor who received a liver transplant.

V gene TRBV30 combines with J gene TRBJ2-3; tentatively, D is TRBD2 (6 bases). This CDR3 has 12 residues. The V gene's germline CDR1 is GTSNPN and CDR2 SVGIG (reference sequence). The CDR3 DNA follows: TGTGCTTTGTCGGGAGCCCCAGATACGCAGTATTTT. This sequence encodes CALSGAPDTQYF.

The chain recombines TRBV28 with TRBJ1-4, with D perhaps TRBD1 (6 bases). Germline V gene data show CDR1 as MDHEN and CDR2 as SYDVKM. This CDR3 comprises 14 residues. With 2 bases removed from V and 5 bases from J, the gap between germline ends came to 9 bases. For the CDR3, the DNA is TGTGCCAGCAGTTTACCGGGACAAAATGAAAAACTGTTTTTT. Its translation is CASSLPGQNEKLFF.

This clone was recorded once. The V and J genes are TRBV7-6 and TRBJ2-2, with D possibly matching TRBD2 (5 bases). The CDR3 runs to 13 residues. Trimming shortened V by 0 bases and J by 15 bases, and 14 bases separated the two germline ends. Germline CDR1 reads SGHVS; CDR2 reads FNYEAQ. DNA of the CDR3: TGTGCCAGCAGCTTAGCCGAGGGAATGAAGTTGTTTTTT. Its translation is CASSLAEGMKLFF.

The chain uses TRBV11-2 and TRBJ2-3; D is unresolved. V was pared by 0 bases and J by 3 bases, with 4 bases between. The CDR3 has 13 amino acids. Per the germline V gene, CDR1 is SGHAT and CDR2 is FQNNGV. CDR3 DNA: TGTGCCAGCAGCTTAGATCTGACAGATACGCAGTATTTT. Translating it yields CASSLDLTDTQYF.

This clone was seen a single time. The V and J genes are TRBV5-4 and TRBJ2-7; 10 bases are a match to TRBD2. The CDR3 spans 17 residues. Germline CDR1 is SGHNT and CDR2 is YYREEE (reference sequence). Losses at the gene ends were 2 bases for V and 3 bases for J; bases not matched to a gene: 11. This chain's CDR3 is CASSFGGPSGSFYEQYF. DNA for the CDR3: TGTGCCAGCAGCTTCGGCGGGCCTAGCGGGAGTTTCTACGAGCAGTACTTC.

The genes are TRBV7-9 and TRBJ2-1, with D tentatively TRBD1 (5 bases). CDR1 SEHNR and CDR2 FQNEAQ come from the germline V gene (reference sequence). The CDR3 has 14 residues. V lost 4 bases and J lost 6, with 13 bases in between. CDR3 bases: TGTGCCAGCAGCTCAAGTACAGGACGCAATGAGCAGTTCTTC. Its translation: CASSSSTGRNEQFF.